One and the same sample provided the 27 T cell receptor beta chains below, sequenced in a study of cytomegalovirus exposure and HLA in healthy donors. Repertoires were generated with immunoSEQ multiplex PCR, while TCRdb's copy carries only in-frame clones and drops some. The sample holds 57,000 or so clones; 75% to 95% are singletons and the top ten take over 2%. Sequenced input: PBMCs. These receptor sequences come from a woman aged 25 to 45 in good health and CMV-seronegative.

This chain's CDR3 is CASSLSTGTNQPQHF. CDR3 nucleotides: TGTGCCAGCAGTTTATCCACAGGTACCAATCAGCCCCAGCATTTT. The chain has TRBV27 and TRBJ1-5, with D maybe TRBD1 (5 bases). Looked up from germline, CDR1 is MNHEY and CDR2 is SMNVEV (reference sequence). This CDR3 region has 15 residues. Trimming cost V 0 bases and J 3 bases, with 9 bases left between them.

The chain has TRBV5-5 and TRBJ1-1, with D maybe TRBD1 (6 bases). The CDR3 extends over 14 amino acids. V lost 1 base, J lost 10 bases, and 17 bases lay in between. CDR1 SGHKS and CDR2 YYEKEE come from the germline V gene (reference sequence). Here the CDR3 DNA reads TGTGCCAGCAGCTTGTACCCAGGGGTCCTTGGAGCTTTCTTT. It encodes CASSLYPGVLGAFF.

The V and J genes are TRBV19 and TRBJ1-5; 7 bases map to TRBD1. From germline, CDR1 is LNHDA and CDR2 SQIVND (reference sequence). The CDR3 runs to 13 residues. J lost 4 bases, V lost 6 bases, and 3 bases had no gene match. CDR3 DNA sequence: TGTGCCAGTAGGGGACAGCTAAATCAGCCCCAGCATTTT. The encoded protein is CASRGQLNQPQHF.

The chain is built from TRBV4-3 and TRBJ2-3; 8 positions match TRBD2. The CDR3 spans 15 residues. The germline CDR1 and CDR2 sequences are LGHNA and YSLEER. V was pared by 5 bases and J by 6 bases, with 10 bases of the junction left unmatched. CDR3 coding DNA: TGCGCCAGCAGCGCACAACTAGCGGCGGAGGATACGCAGTATTTT. This gives the protein CASSAQLAAEDTQYF.

The chain recombines TRBV2 with TRBJ1-2, with D unresolved. The CDR3 totals 14 residues. CDR1 and CDR2 (germline): SNHLY, FYNNEI. Trimming left V 0 bases short and J 4 bases short, with 9 bases between. The CDR3 sequence: CASSEATGSYGYTF. The CDR3, as DNA: TGTGCCAGCAGTGAAGCGACGGGGTCCTATGGCTACACCTTC.

This chain links TRBV6-1 with TRBJ2-1; D gene unclear. The CDR3 is 11 residues long. V dropped 5 bases and J dropped 4 bases, with 3 bases sitting between them. In germline, CDR1 is MNHNS, CDR2 SASEGT. This chain's CDR3 is CASSLYNEQFF. In DNA, the CDR3 is TGTGCCAGCAGTCTGTACAATGAGCAGTTCTTC.

This rearrangement joins TRBV4-2 to TRBJ2-5; 8 nucleotides match TRBD1. The CDR3 runs to 16 residues. CDR1 is LGHNA, CDR2 YNFKEQ, per germline. J gave up 5 bases and V 3 bases, and 11 bases lay outside the gene matches. This CDR3 is CASSQERTGMRETQYF. The DNA of the CDR3 is TGTGCCAGCAGCCAGGAAAGGACAGGGATGCGGGAGACCCAGTACTTC.

There are a few counts of this clone. V is TRBV9 and J is TRBJ2-2; no clear D gene. CDR3 length: 13 residues. The germline gives CDR1 SGDLS, CDR2 YYNGEE. Deletions cut 3 bases from V and 2 bases from J, with 5 bases between. The CDR3 protein is CASSAINTGELFF. CDR3 nucleotide sequence: TGTGCCAGCAGCGCCATTAACACCGGGGAGCTGTTTTTT.

The chain joins TRBV5-1 to TRBJ2-7; tentative D call: TRBD1 (6 bases). The CDR3 totals 16 residues. CDR1 and CDR2 (germline): SGHRS, YFSETQ. Deletions cut 4 bases from V and 4 bases from J, with 21 bases between. The DNA of the CDR3 is TGCGCCAGCAGCCCCACGTCCAGGGGAAAGGCGTACGAGCAGTACTTC. Translated: CASSPTSRGKAYEQYF. Full variable domain (remainder filled in from reference TRBV5-1 and TRBJ2-7): KAGVTQTPRYLIKTRGQQVTLSCSPISGHRSVSWYQQTPGQGLQFLFEYFSETQRNKGNFPGRFSGRQFSNSRSEMNVSTLELGDSALYLCASSPTSRGKAYEQYFGPGTRLTVT.

V usage is TRBV4-2 and J usage is TRBJ1-3; D perhaps matches TRBD1 (5 bases). The CDR3 loop spans 19 amino acids. Trimming stripped 1 base from V and 0 bases from J, with 19 bases between. Germline V gene lookup returns CDR1 LGHNA and CDR2 YNFKEQ. This CDR3 reads CASSQGEGGGMSSGNTIYF. The CDR3 nucleotides read TGTGCCAGCAGCCAAGGCGAAGGCGGGGGGATGTCCTCTGGAAACACCATATATTTT.

This sequence joins TRBV5-5 and TRBJ2-5; possibly TRBD1 for D (5 bases). Trimming pared 4 bases from V and 4 bases from J, leaving 17 bases between. The CDR3 totals 15 residues. Germline lookup yields CDR1 SGHKS and CDR2 YYEKEE (reference sequence). The CDR3 loop is CASSTPLGVRETQYF. In DNA form, the CDR3 reads TGTGCCAGCAGCACGCCTCTAGGGGTGAGAGAGACCCAGTACTTC.

The V call is TRBV5-1, the J call TRBJ2-1, with TRBD2 as a possible D gene (6 bases). The CDR3 sequence is 14 residues long. Germline values: CDR1 SGHRS, CDR2 YFSETQ. Trimming stripped 0 bases from V and 9 bases from J, with 13 bases between. This CDR3 reads CASSLGDSGSEQFF. As DNA, the CDR3 is TGCGCCAGCAGCTTGGGGGATAGCGGAAGTGAGCAGTTCTTC.

The V and J genes are TRBV29-1 and TRBJ2-1, with TRBD1 as a possible D gene (7 bases). With 6 bases removed from V and 3 bases from J, the gap between germline ends came to 12 bases. CDR1 SQVTM and CDR2 ANQGSEA come from the germline V gene. The CDR3 sequence is 13 residues long. CDR3 DNA sequence: TGCAGCGTCCGACAGGGACTCTACAATGAGCAGTTCTTC. Encoded protein: CSVRQGLYNEQFF.

This sequence joins TRBV6-1 and TRBJ2-2, with 12 bases fitting TRBD2. The CDR3 contains 16 residues. Germline-derived CDR1 and CDR2 are MNHNS and SASEGT. V trimming: 4 bases; J trimming: 4 bases; junction bases outside the gene matches: 4. The CDR3 sequence: CASSAGLAGTTGELFF. In nucleotides, the CDR3 is TGTGCCAGCAGTGCCGGACTAGCGGGAACCACCGGGGAGCTGTTTTTT.

Here the CDR3 reads CASSRNLPGQGPDTQYF. The CDR3 nucleotides read TGTGCCAGCTCCCGTAATCTACCGGGACAGGGCCCAGATACGCAGTATTTT. The chain carries TRBV18 and TRBJ2-3; 9 bases map to TRBD1. CDR3 length equals 17 residues. J lost 4 bases, V lost 6 bases, and 14 bases had no gene match. Germline V gene lookup returns CDR1 KGHSH and CDR2 LQKENI.

The rearrangement uses TRBV4-1 and TRBJ1-1, with unresolved D. Looked up from germline, CDR1 is MGHRA and CDR2 is YSYEKL. Trimming left V 4 bases short and J 5 bases short, with 17 bases between. There are 15 residues in the CDR3. The chain's CDR3 is CASSPNVPERTEAFF. The CDR3 DNA reads TGCGCCAGCAGCCCAAATGTTCCAGAGCGGACTGAAGCTTTCTTT.

The chain joins TRBV7-2 to TRBJ2-7, with 13 bases that match TRBD2. CDR1 SGHTA and CDR2 FQGNSA come from the germline V gene. CDR3 size: 17 residues. Losses at the gene ends were 5 bases for V and 3 bases for J; bases not matched to a gene: 10. In DNA form, the CDR3 reads TGTGCCAGCAGCGCTGGACTAGCGGGAGAAAGACACTACGAGCAGTACTTC. Amino acids: CASSAGLAGERHYEQYF. Complete variable domain (other parts from reference TRBV7-2 and TRBJ2-7): GAGVSQSPSNKVTEKGKDVELRCDPISGHTALYWYRQSLGQGLEFLIYFQGNSAPDKSGLPSDRFSAERTGGSVSTLTIQRTQQEDSAVYLCASSAGLAGERHYEQYFGPGTRLTVT.

This chain uses TRBV19 with TRBJ2-7; D ambiguous. Germline CDR1 and CDR2: LNHDA and SQIVND (reference sequence). The CDR3 is made up of 15 amino acids. The germline V and J ends were trimmed by 4 bases and 0 bases, with 13 bases remaining between them. CDR3 DNA: TGTGCCAGTAGTAACGACACGTCCCTCTCCTACGAGCAGTACTTC. This gives the protein CASSNDTSLSYEQYF.

The CDR3 coding sequence is TGCGCCAGCAGCCAACTAGCGGGAGTCGATGAGCAGTTCTTC. Protein: CASSQLAGVDEQFF. The chain is built from TRBV4-1 and TRBJ2-1; 10 bases are a match to TRBD2. The trim removed 2 bases at V and 8 bases at J, leaving 3 bases unmatched. The germline gives CDR1 MGHRA, CDR2 YSYEKL. The CDR3 is 14 amino acids.

The chain couples TRBV10-3 to TRBJ2-5; D possibly corresponds to TRBD2 (6 bases). V lost 6 bases to trimming and J lost 4 bases, with 18 bases between them. CDR3 size: 15 residues. Germline V CDR1 and CDR2: ENHRY, SYGVKD. The CDR3 bases are TGTGCCATCAGCCGAGTAGTGGGAGCGGGAGAGACCCAGTACTTC. Translating it yields CAISRVVGAGETQYF.

The chain recombines TRBV6-6 with TRBJ1-5; D is uncertain. The germline V and J ends were trimmed by 3 bases and 2 bases, with 8 bases remaining between them. This CDR3 has 14 residues. Germline-derived CDR1 and CDR2 are MNHNY and SVGAGI (reference sequence). CDR3 nucleotide sequence: TGTGCCAGCAGTTATTCGGGTGGCAATCAGCCCCAGCATTTT. It is translated as CASSYSGGNQPQHF.

This clone was counted a single time. This chain joins TRBV5-6 and TRBJ2-7; 9 bases match TRBD2. V dropped 6 bases and J dropped 3; count of bases not matched to a gene: 22. CDR1 and CDR2 (germline): SGHDT, YYEEEE. The CDR3 is made up of 19 amino acids. This chain's CDR3 is CASKQSRLAGPRGFYEQYF. The CDR3 coding sequence is TGTGCCAGCAAGCAGTCCCGGCTAGCGGGACCGAGAGGATTCTACGAGCAGTACTTC.

This sequence joins TRBV15 and TRBJ2-1, with 9 bases fitting TRBD2. CDR1 and CDR2 (germline): LNHNV, YYDKDF (reference sequence). J was trimmed by 9 bases and V by 5 bases; bases with no gene match: 2. CDR3 length: 12 amino acids. CDR3 sequence (DNA): TGTGCCACCAGCGAGCGGGGGGCTGAGCAGTTCTTC. As protein: CATSERGAEQFF.

The V and J genes are TRBV7-9 and TRBJ1-5, with D unclear. With 5 bases removed from V and 7 bases from J, the gap between germline ends came to 12 bases. Germline-derived CDR1 and CDR2 are SEHNR and FQNEAQ (reference sequence). The CDR3 sequence is 13 residues long. CDR3 DNA sequence: TGTGCCAGCAGCCCGAAAAAAGAGCAGCCCCAGCATTTT. Translated: CASSPKKEQPQHF.

The chain links TRBV12-2 to TRBJ2-2; TRBD1 is the table's D call, not checked against the DNA. TRBV12-2 has pseudogene status. The CDR3 loop spans 17 amino acids. The CDR3: CASRRDRTGVRSGELFF. In nucleotides, the CDR3 is TGTGCAAGTCGCCGCGACCGCACAGGGGTACGATCCGGGGAGCTGTTTTTT.

V is TRBV4-1 and J is TRBJ2-7; 9 bases match TRBD2. This CDR3 spans 19 amino acids. Germline V gives CDR1 MGHRA, CDR2 YSYEKL. Unmatched junction bases numbered 14, after V lost 0 bases and J lost 2 bases. The CDR3 coding sequence is TGCGCCAGCAGCCAAGAGGATGGTGGAAAAGCGGGAGGTACCTACGAGCAGTACTTC. Translation: CASSQEDGGKAGGTYEQYF.

The genes are TRBV6-1 and TRBJ2-7; 9 bases fit TRBD1. This CDR3 contains 14 residues. CDR1 and CDR2 (germline): MNHNS, SASEGT. With V trimmed by 7 bases and J by 2 bases, 6 bases remained unmatched. CDR3 bases: TGTGCCAGCACCGAGGGACAGGGAGCCTACGAGCAGTACTTC. Protein product: CASTEGQGAYEQYF.